A selection of T cell receptor beta chains follows, all from one sample in a study of blood T cell repertoires in COVID-19. Sequencing was performed with immunoSEQ multiplex PCR; in TCRdb, only in-frame clones are kept and a portion is missing. The table records approximately 100,000 clones, approximately 89% of them present only once. Source material: peripheral blood. These TCRs come from a woman of 80 years or more in a cohort sampled during active COVID-19. The CDR3 runs from the conserved cysteine through the conserved F or W. The order of the fields is CDR3 length, V gene, clone size, D gene, J gene, CDR3 protein, CDR3 DNA. D genes are given only for firm matches. Size values are once, few and many counts, or a class for expanded clones, and some rows have none.

>12|TRBV6-5|NA|NA|TRBJ2-1
CASIASYNEQFF
TGTGCCAGCATCGCCAGCTACAATGAGCAGTTCTTC
>13|TRBV30|NA|NA|TRBJ2-7
CAWSVNREYEQYF
TGTGCCTGGAGTGTAAATCGGGAATACGAGCAGTACTTC
>15|TRBV6-1|once|NA|TRBJ2-1
CASSERGGYYNEQFF
TGTGCCAGCAGTGAACGCGGCGGTTACTACAATGAGCAGTTCTTC
>17|TRBV3-1/TRBV3-2|NA|TRBD2|TRBJ2-1
CASSLDGLAVSYNEQFF
TGTGCCAGCAGCCTAGACGGGCTAGCGGTATCTTACAATGAGCAGTTCTTC
>17|TRBV19|NA|TRBD1|TRBJ1-4
CASRRGGQGPTNEKLFF
TGTGCCTCCCGACGGGGGGGACAGGGACCAACTAATGAAAAACTGTTTTTT
>15|TRBV4-2|NA|TRBD2|TRBJ2-3
CASSRASGGSDTQYF
TGTGCCAGCAGCCGTGCTAGCGGGGGGTCAGATACGCAGTATTTT
>14|TRBV9|NA|NA|TRBJ1-6
CASSSGQINSPLHF
TGTGCCAGCAGTTCCGGACAGATTAATTCACCCCTCCACTTT
>15|TRBV14|NA|NA|TRBJ1-2
CASSQDARQAYGYTF
TGTGCCAGCAGCCAAGATGCGAGACAGGCCTATGGCTACACCTTC
>13|TRBV12-3/TRBV12-4|NA|NA|TRBJ1-1
CASSLQASTEAFF
TGTGCCAGCAGTTTACAGGCGAGTACTGAAGCTTTCTTT
>13|TRBV7-2|NA|NA|TRBJ2-2
CASLQMGGRELFF
TGTGCCAGCCTACAAATGGGGGGACGGGAGCTGTTTTTT
>16|TRBV9|NA|NA|TRBJ2-6
CASTPGQTSGANVLTF
TGTGCCAGCACGCCGGGACAAACCTCTGGGGCCAACGTCCTGACTTTC
>15|TRBV3-1/TRBV3-2|NA|NA|TRBJ2-3
CASSLGTGGKDTQYF
TGTGCCAGCAGCCTCGGGACCGGAGGGAAAGATACGCAGTATTTT
>14|TRBV5-1|once|NA|TRBJ2-3
CASSPGPEIGAQYF
TGCGCCAGCAGCCCAGGACCGGAGATAGGGGCGCAGTATTTT
>14|TRBV13|NA|TRBD1|TRBJ2-7
CASSLPGQGYEQYF
TGTGCCAGCAGCCTCCCGGGACAGGGTTACGAGCAGTACTTC
>12|TRBV13|NA|NA|TRBJ1-1
CASSLYYTEAFF
TGTGCCAGCAGCTTATACTACACTGAAGCTTTCTTT
>14|TRBV19|NA|NA|TRBJ2-5
CASSMQGGGETQYF
TGTGCCAGTAGTATGCAGGGCGGTGGAGAGACCCAGTACTTC
>14|TRBV5-4|once|NA|TRBJ2-7
CASSSTAISGEQYF
TGTGCCAGCAGTTCGACAGCAATCTCGGGTGAGCAGTACTTC
>15|TRBV9|NA|TRBD2|TRBJ2-3
CASRGLAGAGDTQYF
TGTGCCAGCAGGGGGCTAGCGGGAGCAGGGGATACGCAGTATTTT
>15|TRBV3-1/TRBV3-2|once|TRBD2|TRBJ2-3
CASISGSGTPDTQYF
TGTGCCAGCATCTCAGGGAGCGGGACTCCAGATACGCAGTATTTT
>13|TRBV7-7|once|NA|TRBJ2-7
CASSPQTSYEQYF
TGTGCTAGCAGCCCCCAGACTAGCTACGAGCAGTACTTC
>13|TRBV19|NA|NA|TRBJ2-2
CASRQVVTEELFF
TGTGCCAGTAGACAGGTAGTAACCGAGGAGCTGTTTTTT
>17|TRBV7-6|once|NA|TRBJ2-5
CASSSSWSGLLQETQYF
TGTGCCAGCAGCTCTTCTTGGTCTGGGCTCCTTCAAGAGACCCAGTACTTC
>15|TRBV30|NA|NA|TRBJ1-2
CAWTGQGISVGGYTF
TGTGCCTGGACGGGGCAGGGGATATCAGTCGGTGGCTACACCTTC
>14|TRBV11-3|NA|NA|TRBJ2-7
CASSSRGGAGEQYF
TGTGCCAGCAGCTCCCGTGGAGGGGCCGGCGAGCAGTACTTC
>15|TRBV5-1|NA|NA|TRBJ1-2
CASSLAGDRVYGYTF
TGCGCCAGCAGCTTGGCGGGAGATCGAGTATATGGCTACACCTTC
>15|TRBV5-1|NA|TRBD2|TRBJ2-1
CASSLLTSGYNEQFF
TGCGCCAGCAGCCTACTAACTAGCGGCTACAATGAGCAGTTCTTC
>14|TRBV28|NA|TRBD2|TRBJ2-2
CASSWGGSTGELFF
TGTGCCAGCAGTTGGGGGGGATCCACCGGGGAGCTGTTTTTT
>11|TRBV10-2|NA|NA|TRBJ2-2
CASTRTGELFF
TGCGCCAGCACCCGTACCGGGGAGCTGTTTTTT
>15|TRBV6-5|NA|NA|TRBJ2-1
CASRRSGSSYNEQFF
TGTGCCAGCAGGAGGTCGGGGAGCTCCTACAATGAGCAGTTCTTC